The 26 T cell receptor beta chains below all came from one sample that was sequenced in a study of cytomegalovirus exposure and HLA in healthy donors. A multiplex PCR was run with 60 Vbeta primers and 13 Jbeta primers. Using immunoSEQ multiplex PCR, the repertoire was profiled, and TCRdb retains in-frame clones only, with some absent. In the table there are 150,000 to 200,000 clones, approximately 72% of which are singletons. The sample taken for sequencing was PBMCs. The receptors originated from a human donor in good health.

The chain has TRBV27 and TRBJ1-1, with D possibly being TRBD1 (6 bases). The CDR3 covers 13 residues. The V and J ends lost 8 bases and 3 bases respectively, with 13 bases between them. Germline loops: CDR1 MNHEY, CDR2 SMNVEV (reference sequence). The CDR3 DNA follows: TGTGCCAGCTGGGACACCGGCTACACTGAAGCTTTCTTT. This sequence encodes CASWDTGYTEAFF.

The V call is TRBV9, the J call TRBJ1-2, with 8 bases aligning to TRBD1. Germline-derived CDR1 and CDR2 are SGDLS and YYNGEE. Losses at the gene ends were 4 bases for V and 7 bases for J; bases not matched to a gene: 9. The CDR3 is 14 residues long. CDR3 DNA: TGTGCCAGCAGCCTCGGACAGGGCTGGCTTGGCTACACCTTC. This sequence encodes CASSLGQGWLGYTF.

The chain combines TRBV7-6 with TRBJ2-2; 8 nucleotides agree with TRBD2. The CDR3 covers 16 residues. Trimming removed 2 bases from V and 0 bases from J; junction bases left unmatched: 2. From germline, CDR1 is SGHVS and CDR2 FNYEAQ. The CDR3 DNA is TGTGCCAGCAGCTTATACGGGGGGGCGAACACCGGGGAGCTGTTTTTT. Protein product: CASSLYGGANTGELFF.

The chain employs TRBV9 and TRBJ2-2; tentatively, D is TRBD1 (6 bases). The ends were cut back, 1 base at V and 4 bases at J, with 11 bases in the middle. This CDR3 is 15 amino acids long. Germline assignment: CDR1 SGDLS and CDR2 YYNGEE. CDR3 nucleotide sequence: TGTGCCAGCAGCGTATTTGGACAGTCCACCGGGGAGCTGTTTTTT. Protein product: CASSVFGQSTGELFF.

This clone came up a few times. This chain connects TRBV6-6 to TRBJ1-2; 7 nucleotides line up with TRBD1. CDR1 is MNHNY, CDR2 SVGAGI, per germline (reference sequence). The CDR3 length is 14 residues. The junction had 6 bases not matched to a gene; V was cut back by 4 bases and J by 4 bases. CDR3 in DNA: TGTGCCAGCAGTTGGGACAGACAGGCCTATGGCTACACCTTC. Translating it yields CASSWDRQAYGYTF.

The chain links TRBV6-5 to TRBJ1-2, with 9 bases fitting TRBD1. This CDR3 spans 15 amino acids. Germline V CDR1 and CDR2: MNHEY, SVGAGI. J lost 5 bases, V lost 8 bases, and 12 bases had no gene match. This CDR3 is CASLSRDRVGYGYTF. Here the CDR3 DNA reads TGTGCCAGCCTTTCCCGGGACAGGGTTGGTTATGGCTACACCTTC.

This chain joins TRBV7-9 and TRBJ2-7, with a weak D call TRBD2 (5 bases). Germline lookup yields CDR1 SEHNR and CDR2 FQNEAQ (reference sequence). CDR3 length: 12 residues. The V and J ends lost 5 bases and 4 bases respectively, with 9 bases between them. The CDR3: CASSASGYEQYF. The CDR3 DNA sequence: TGTGCCAGCAGCGCATCGGGGTACGAGCAGTACTTC.

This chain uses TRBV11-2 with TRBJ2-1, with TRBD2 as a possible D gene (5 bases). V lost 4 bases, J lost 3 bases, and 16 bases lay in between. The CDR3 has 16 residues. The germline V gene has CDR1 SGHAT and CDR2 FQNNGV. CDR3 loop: CASSSHRVAGYNEQFF. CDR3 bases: TGTGCCAGCAGCTCACACCGGGTCGCGGGCTACAATGAGCAGTTCTTC.

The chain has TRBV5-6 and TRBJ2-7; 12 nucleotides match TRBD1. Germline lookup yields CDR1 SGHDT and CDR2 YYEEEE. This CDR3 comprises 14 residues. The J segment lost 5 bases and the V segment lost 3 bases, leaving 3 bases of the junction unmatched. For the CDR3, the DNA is TGTGCCAGCAGCTACGGGACAGGGGGCAACGAGCAGTACTTC. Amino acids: CASSYGTGGNEQYF.

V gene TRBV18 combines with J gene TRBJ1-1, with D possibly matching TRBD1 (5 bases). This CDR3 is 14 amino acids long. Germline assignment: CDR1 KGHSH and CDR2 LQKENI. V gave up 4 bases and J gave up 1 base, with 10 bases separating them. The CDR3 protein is CASSLRQQNTEAFF. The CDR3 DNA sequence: TGTGCCAGCTCACTTAGACAGCAGAACACTGAAGCTTTCTTT.

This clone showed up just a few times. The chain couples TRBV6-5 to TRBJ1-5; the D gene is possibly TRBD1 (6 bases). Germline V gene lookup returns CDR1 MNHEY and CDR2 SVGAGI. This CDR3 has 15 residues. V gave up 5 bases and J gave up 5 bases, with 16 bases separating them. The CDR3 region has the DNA TGTGCCAGCAGTCCCGGGACACAAGGGGATCAGCCCCAGCATTTT. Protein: CASSPGTQGDQPQHF.

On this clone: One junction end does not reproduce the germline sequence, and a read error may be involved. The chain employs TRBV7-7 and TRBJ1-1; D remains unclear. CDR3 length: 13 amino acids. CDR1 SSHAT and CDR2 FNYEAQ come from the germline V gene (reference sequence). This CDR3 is CASSRTVNTEAFF. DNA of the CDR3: TGTGCTAGCAGCCGTACAGTGAACACTGAAGCTTTCTTT.

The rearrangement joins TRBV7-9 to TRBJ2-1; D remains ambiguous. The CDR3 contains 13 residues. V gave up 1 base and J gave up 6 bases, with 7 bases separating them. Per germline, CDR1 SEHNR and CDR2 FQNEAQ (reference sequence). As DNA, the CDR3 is TGTGCCAGCAGCTTAGTGTCTCTCAATGAGCAGTTCTTC. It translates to CASSLVSLNEQFF.

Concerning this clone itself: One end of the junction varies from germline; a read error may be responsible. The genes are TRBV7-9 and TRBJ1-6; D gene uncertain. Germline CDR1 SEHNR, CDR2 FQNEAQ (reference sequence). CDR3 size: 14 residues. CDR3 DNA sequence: TGTTCCAGCAGCTCGGACTTCAGTAATCCACCCCTCCACTTT. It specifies CSSSSDFSNPPLHF.

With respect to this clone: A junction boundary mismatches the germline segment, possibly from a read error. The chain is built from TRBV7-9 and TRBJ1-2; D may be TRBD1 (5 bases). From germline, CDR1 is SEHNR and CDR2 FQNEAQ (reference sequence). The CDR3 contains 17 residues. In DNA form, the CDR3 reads TGTTCCAGCAGTAAAAATGGATGGAGACAGTCAATTGGGGGCTACACCTTC. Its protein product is CSSSKNGWRQSIGGYTF.

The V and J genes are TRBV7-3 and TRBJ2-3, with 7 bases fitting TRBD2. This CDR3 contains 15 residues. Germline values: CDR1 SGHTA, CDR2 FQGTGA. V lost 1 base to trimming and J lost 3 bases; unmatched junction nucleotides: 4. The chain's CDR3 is CASSLMPSGTDTQYF. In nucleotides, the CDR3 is TGTGCCAGCAGCTTAATGCCTAGCGGTACAGATACGCAGTATTTT.

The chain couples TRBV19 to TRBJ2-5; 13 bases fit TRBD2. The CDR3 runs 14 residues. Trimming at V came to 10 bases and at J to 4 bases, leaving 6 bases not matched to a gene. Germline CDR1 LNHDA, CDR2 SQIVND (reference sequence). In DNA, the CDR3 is TGTGCCACCAAGACTAGCGGGGGGAGAGAGACCCAGTACTTC. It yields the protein CATKTSGGRETQYF.

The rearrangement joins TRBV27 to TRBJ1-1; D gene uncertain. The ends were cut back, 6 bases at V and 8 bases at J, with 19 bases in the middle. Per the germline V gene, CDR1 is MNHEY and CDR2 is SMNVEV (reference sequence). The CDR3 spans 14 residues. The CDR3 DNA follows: TGTGCCAGCAGCTCCTCGGGAATTTTTCGAGAAGCTTTCTTT. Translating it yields CASSSSGIFREAFF.

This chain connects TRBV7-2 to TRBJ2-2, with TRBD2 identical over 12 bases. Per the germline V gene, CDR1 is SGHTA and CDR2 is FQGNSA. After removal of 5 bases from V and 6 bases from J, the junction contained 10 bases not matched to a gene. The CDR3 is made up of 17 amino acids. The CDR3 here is CASSPLTSGGYSGELFF. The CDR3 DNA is TGTGCCAGCAGCCCCTTAACTAGCGGGGGGTATTCCGGGGAGCTGTTTTTT. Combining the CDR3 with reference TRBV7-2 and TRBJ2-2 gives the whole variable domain GAGVSQSPSNKVTEKGKDVELRCDPISGHTALYWYRQSLGQGLEFLIYFQGNSAPDKSGLPSDRFSAERTGGSVSTLTIQRTQQEDSAVYLCASSPLTSGGYSGELFFGEGSRLTVL.

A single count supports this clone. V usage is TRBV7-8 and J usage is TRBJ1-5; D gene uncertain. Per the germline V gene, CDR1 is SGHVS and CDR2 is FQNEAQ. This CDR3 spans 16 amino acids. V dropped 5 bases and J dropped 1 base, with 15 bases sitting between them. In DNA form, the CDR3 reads TGTGCCAGCAGCCGCGGGATCCGAGGGAGCAATCAGCCCCAGCATTTT. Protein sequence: CASSRGIRGSNQPQHF.

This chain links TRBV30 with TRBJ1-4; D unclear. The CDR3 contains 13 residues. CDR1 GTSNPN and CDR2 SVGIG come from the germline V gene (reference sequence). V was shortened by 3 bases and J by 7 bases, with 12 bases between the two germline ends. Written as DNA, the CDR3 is TGTGCCTGGAGGGAGGGCGCGGGTGAAAAACTGTTTTTT. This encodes CAWREGAGEKLFF.

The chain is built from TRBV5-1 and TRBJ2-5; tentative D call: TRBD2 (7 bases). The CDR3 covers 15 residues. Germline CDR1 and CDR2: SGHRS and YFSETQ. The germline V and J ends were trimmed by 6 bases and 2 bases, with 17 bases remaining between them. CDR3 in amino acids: CASNLRGAHQETQYF. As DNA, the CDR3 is TGCGCCAGCAACCTCCGGGGGGCCCATCAAGAGACCCAGTACTTC.

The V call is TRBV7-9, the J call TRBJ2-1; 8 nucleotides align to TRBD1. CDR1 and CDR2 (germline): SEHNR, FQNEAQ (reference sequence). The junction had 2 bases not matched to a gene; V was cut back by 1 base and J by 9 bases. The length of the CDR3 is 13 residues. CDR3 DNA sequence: TGTGCCAGCAGCTTAGAGGACAGGGCTGAGCAGTTCTTC. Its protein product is CASSLEDRAEQFF.

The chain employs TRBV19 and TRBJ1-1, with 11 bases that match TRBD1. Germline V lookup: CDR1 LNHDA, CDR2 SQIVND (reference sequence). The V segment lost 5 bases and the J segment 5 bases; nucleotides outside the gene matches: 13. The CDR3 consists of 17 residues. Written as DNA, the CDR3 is TGTGCCAGTAGTTTCCCCCCGGGACAGGGGGGGTCTACTGAAGCTTTCTTT. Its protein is CASSFPPGQGGSTEAFF. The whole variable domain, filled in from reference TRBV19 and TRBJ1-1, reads DGGITQSPKYLFRKEGQNVTLSCEQNLNHDAMYWYRQDPGQGLRLIYYSQIVNDFQKGDIAEGYSVSREKKESFPLTVTSAQKNPTAFYLCASSFPPGQGGSTEAFFGQGTRLTVV.

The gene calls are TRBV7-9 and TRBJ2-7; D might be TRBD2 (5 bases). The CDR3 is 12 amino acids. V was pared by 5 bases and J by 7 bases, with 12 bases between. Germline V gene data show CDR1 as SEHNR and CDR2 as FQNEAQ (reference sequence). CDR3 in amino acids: CASSLQREEQYF. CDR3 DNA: TGTGCCAGCAGCCTTCAGAGGGAGGAGCAGTACTTC.

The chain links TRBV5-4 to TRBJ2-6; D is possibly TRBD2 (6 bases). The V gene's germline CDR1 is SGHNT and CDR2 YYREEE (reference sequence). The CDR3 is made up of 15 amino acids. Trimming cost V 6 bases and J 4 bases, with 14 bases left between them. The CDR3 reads CASTSGGSGANVLTF. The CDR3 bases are TGTGCCAGCACCTCTGGGGGGTCAGGGGCCAACGTCCTGACTTTC.